Given below is one T cell receptor beta chain in context. The antigen remains undetermined. The data were taken from a study of shared clonotypes between healthy human individuals. General observations from the study: Relative to their counterparts shared across all four donors, non-shared clonotypes exhibited diminished generation probabilities.

Germline assignment: CDR1 SGHRS and CDR2 YFSETQ. The CDR3 spans 11 residues. Trimming took 0 bases from V and 8 from J, leaving 3 bases between them. Sequencing used immunoSEQ multiplex PCR; TCRdb keeps in-frame clones, though not all of them. The sample includes approximately 99,000 clones, around 68% of them seen just once. Sequenced: memory CD8+ T cells sorted from blood. The subset was: CD45RO+ cells pooled with CCR7-negative TemRA cells. The chain couples TRBV5-1 to TRBJ2-1; D not certain. The TCR comes from a woman in her thirties in good health. Here the CDR3 reads CASSLGHEQFF. The CDR3 DNA follows: TGCGCCAGCAGCTTGGGCCATGAGCAGTTCTTC. Full variable domain (missing parts from reference TRBV5-1 and TRBJ2-1): KAGVTQTPRYLIKTRGQQVTLSCSPISGHRSVSWYQQTPGQGLQFLFEYFSETQRNKGNFPGRFSGRQFSNSRSEMNVSTLELGDSALYLCASSLGHEQFFGPGTRLTVL.